This TCR beta chain was retrieved from a study of PD-L1 blockade in urothelial cancer. General study points: For durable-benefit patients, tumor-associated blood clones expanded more at 3 weeks.

This clone was seen just once. Its antigen is unknown. Time point in this sample: pretreatment peripheral blood. Synthetic TCR analog templates were spiked into each PCR. This table comes from immunoSEQ multiplex PCR, and its TCRdb copy is limited to in-frame clones, with some not included. This table has 100,000 to 150,000 clones, roughly 83% appearing once. Trimming took 4 bases from V and 10 from J; bases not matched to a gene: 5. CDR3 length: 15 amino acids. Germline CDR1 and CDR2: PRHDT and FYEKMQ (reference sequence). The rearrangement links TRBV13 to TRBJ2-1, with 15 bases that match TRBD2. The sequencing here drew on PBMCs, taken around atezolizumab (anti-PD-L1) treatment. The sequence was collected from a man aged 50-60 years with urothelial cancer. The CDR3: CASSYRGLAGGEQFF. The CDR3 region has the DNA TGTGCCAGCAGCTATAGGGGACTAGCGGGAGGAGAGCAGTTCTTC.